Presented here are 6 T cell receptor beta chains from one specimen sequenced in a study of blood T cells in healthy people across ages (dated by TCRdb to the mid-2010s). Libraries were constructed by 5' RACE. The instrument was an Illumina HiSeq 2500. The second PCR ran for about 7 to 11 cycles and used a J-beta primer mix along with a sample-barcoded 5' primer. The public reads were quality trimmed at Q25 with fastp and then assembled into clones with MiXCR by TCRdb, keeping productive beta chains. CDR3 protein sequences are deduplicated, and each keeps its most common genes and DNA. The sample table records 850,000 to 950,000 distinct CDR3 sequences; 29% of these occur just once. The ten biggest clones cover 17% of the sample. Sequencing used blood. These TCRs come from a woman of 80 years or more in good health.

A few counts support this clonotype. The chain joins TRBV28 to TRBJ2-7; 9 nucleotides match TRBD1. The end of the DNA fits TRBJ2-5 better, so the J call may be wrong. The germline gives CDR1 MDHEN, CDR2 SYDVKM. The CDR3 loop spans 14 amino acids. The CDR3 spells CASSPRDRVKTQYF. CDR3 bases: TGTGCCAGCAGTCCCAGGGACAGGGTCAAGACCCAGTACTTC.

Many counts were recorded for this clonotype. This sequence joins TRBV15 and TRBJ2-5, with a weak D call TRBD1 (5 bases). This CDR3 is 14 amino acids long. V dropped 4 bases and J dropped 4 bases, with 13 bases sitting between them. The germline gives CDR1 LNHNV, CDR2 YYDKDF (reference sequence). The CDR3 is CATSTGSARETQYF. DNA of the CDR3: TGTGCCACCAGCACAGGGTCAGCTCGAGAGACCCAGTACTTC. The full variable domain, rest sourced from reference TRBV15 and TRBJ2-5, is DAMVIQNPRYQVTQFGKPVTLSCSQTLNHNVMYWYQQKSSQAPKLLFHYYDKDFNNEADTPDNFQSRRPNTSFCFLDIRSPGLGDTAMYLCATSTGSARETQYFGPGTRLLVL.

In its sample, this clonotype was seen many times. The rearrangement joins TRBV9 to TRBJ1-6; 9 nucleotides agree with TRBD1. The CDR3 length is 15 residues. Germline V CDR1 and CDR2: SGDLS, YYNGEE. The V and J ends lost 4 bases and 7 bases, in that order; junction bases with no gene match: 6. This chain's CDR3 is CASSPGTGKNSPLHF. DNA for the CDR3: TGTGCCAGCAGCCCGGGGACAGGGAAGAATTCACCCCTCCACTTT.

To note about this clonotype: A much larger clone sits a single nucleotide away, making a read error possible. V and J are TRBV6-6 and TRBJ1-2; TRBD1 matches at 8 bases. CDR3 length equals 14 residues. Germline assignment: CDR1 MNHNY and CDR2 SVGAGI (reference sequence). The DNA of the CDR3 is TGTGCCAACAGTTACGAGGACAGGGCGAATGGCTACACCTTC. Translation gives CANSYEDRANGYTF.

This clonotype has more than one count but fewer than ten. The chain links TRBV28 to TRBJ2-3; TRBD2 might be the D (6 bases). The germline CDR1 and CDR2 sequences are MDHEN and SYDVKM. This CDR3 region has 14 residues. Trimming took 6 bases from V and 4 from J, leaving 14 bases between them. The CDR3 region has the DNA TGTGCCAGCAGCCCCGGGACTTTTCCAGATACGCAGTATTTT. Amino acid sequence: CASSPGTFPDTQYF.

Ten or more counts support this clonotype. This chain joins TRBV7-2 and TRBJ2-3; 12 bases match TRBD2. The germline gives CDR1 SGHTA, CDR2 FQGNSA. J lost 2 bases, V lost 10 bases, and 7 bases had no gene match. CDR3 size: 15 residues. CDR3 loop: CATGLAGFHTDTQYF. The CDR3 nucleotides are TGTGCCACAGGACTAGCGGGGTTCCACACAGATACGCAGTATTTT.